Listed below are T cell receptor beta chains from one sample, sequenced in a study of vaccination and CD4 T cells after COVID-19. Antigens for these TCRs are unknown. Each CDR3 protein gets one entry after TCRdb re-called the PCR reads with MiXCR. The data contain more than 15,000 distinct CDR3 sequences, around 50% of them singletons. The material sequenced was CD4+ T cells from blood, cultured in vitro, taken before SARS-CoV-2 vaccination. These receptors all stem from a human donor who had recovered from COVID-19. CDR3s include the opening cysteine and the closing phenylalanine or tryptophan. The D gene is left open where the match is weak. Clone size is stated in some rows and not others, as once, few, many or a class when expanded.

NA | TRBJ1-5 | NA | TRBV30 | CAWSVQGNQPQHF | TGTGCCTGGAGTGTACAGGGCAATCAGCCCCAGCATTTT
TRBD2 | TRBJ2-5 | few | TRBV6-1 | CASSDGTSYETQYF | TGTGCCAGCAGTGACGGGACTAGCTATGAGACCCAGTACTTC
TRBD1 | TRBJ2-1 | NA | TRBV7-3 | CASSGGQGSYNEQFF | TGTGCCAGCAGCGGGGGACAGGGCTCCTACAATGAGCAGTTCTTC
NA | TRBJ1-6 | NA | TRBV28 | CASSSIQPNSPLHF | TGTGCCAGCAGCTCTATACAGCCTAATTCACCCCTCCACTTT
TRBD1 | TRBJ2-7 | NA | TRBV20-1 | CSARDPRKGQGSYEQYF | TGCAGTGCTAGAGATCCCCGTAAGGGACAGGGGAGCTACGAGCAGTACTTC
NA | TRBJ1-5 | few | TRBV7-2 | CASSSNGVVQPQHF | TGTGCCAGCAGCTCGAACGGGGTTGTTCAGCCCCAGCATTTT
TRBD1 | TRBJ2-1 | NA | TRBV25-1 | CASSDPPDRTHSYNEQFF | TGTGCCAGCAGTGATCCCCCGGACAGGACCCACTCCTACAATGAGCAGTTCTTC
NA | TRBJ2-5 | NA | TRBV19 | CASSPSLPDLQETQYF | TGTGCCAGTAGTCCCTCCCTCCCGGACTTACAAGAGACCCAGTACTTC
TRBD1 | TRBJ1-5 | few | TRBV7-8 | CASSRTGDNQPQHF | TGTGCCAGCAGCCGGACAGGGGACAATCAGCCCCAGCATTTT
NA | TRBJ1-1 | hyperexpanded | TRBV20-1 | CSARDPQVTEAFF | TGCAGTGCTAGAGACCCCCAGGTCACTGAAGCTTTCTTT
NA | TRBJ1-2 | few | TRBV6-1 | CASGTGYGYTF | TGTGCCAGCGGTACGGGCTATGGCTACACCTTC
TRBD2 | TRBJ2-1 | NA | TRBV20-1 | CSAGTTSSYNEQFF | TGCAGTGCCGGGACTACCAGCTCCTACAATGAGCAGTTCTTC
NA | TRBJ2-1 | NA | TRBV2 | CASSEGVNEQFF | TGTGCCAGCAGTGAGGGTGTCAATGAGCAGTTCTTC
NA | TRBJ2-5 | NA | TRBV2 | CASSETGAGPETQYF | TGTGCCAGCAGTGAAACTGGCGCGGGTCCGGAGACCCAGTACTTC
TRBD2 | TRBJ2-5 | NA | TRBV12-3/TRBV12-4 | CASSFTSANQETQYF | TGTGCCAGCAGTTTTACTAGCGCAAACCAAGAGACCCAGTACTTC
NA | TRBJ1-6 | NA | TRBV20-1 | CSAREQGVGSNSPLHF | TGCAGTGCTAGAGAACAGGGAGTAGGAAGTAATTCACCCCTCCACTTT
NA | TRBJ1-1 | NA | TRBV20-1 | CSARGGGWNTEAFF | TGCAGTGCTAGGGGGGGCGGATGGAACACTGAAGCTTTCTTT
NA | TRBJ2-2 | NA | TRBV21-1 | CATDIHTGELFF | TGTGCCACGGACATCCACACCGGGGAGCTGTTTTTT
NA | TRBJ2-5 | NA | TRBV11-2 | CASSLDLQETQYF | TGTGCCAGCAGCTTAGATCTTCAGGAGACCCAGTACTTC
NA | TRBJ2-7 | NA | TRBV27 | CASSLGQGYSYEQYF | TGTGCCAGCAGTTTGGGTCAGGGCTATTCCTACGAGCAGTACTTC
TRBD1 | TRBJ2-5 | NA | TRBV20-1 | CSAVNIRDSQETQYF | TGCAGTGCCGTAAACATCCGGGACAGCCAAGAGACCCAGTACTTC
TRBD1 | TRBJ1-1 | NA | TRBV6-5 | CASSYYRTGLGTEAFF | TGTGCCAGCAGTTACTACCGGACAGGGCTAGGAACTGAAGCTTTCTTT
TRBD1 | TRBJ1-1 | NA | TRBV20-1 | CSAGTGGFLGTEAFF | TGCAGTGCGGGGACAGGGGGCTTCCTTGGTACTGAAGCTTTCTTT
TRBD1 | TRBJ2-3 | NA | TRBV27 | CASSSRQGQDTQYF | TGTGCCAGCAGTTCGAGACAGGGTCAAGATACGCAGTATTTT
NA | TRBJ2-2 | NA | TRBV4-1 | CASSRRVGGELFF | TGCGCCAGCAGCCGTAGGGTCGGCGGGGAGCTGTTTTTT
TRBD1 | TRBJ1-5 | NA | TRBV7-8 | CASSLGDRGSTRNQPQHF | TGTGCCAGCAGCTTAGGGGACAGGGGCTCCACTCGCAATCAGCCCCAGCATTTT
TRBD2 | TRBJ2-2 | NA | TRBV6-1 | CASSEAGLAGGSNTGELFF | TGTGCCAGCAGTGAAGCGGGACTAGCGGGAGGGTCCAACACCGGGGAGCTGTTTTTT
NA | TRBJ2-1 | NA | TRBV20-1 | CSAAQAGALIHDDEQFF | TGCAGTGCTGCCCAGGCCGGGGCCCTCATCCACGATGACGAGCAGTTCTTC
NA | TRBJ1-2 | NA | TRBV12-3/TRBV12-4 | CASTRQDRWGYTF | TGTGCCAGCACCAGACAGGATCGGTGGGGCTACACCTTC
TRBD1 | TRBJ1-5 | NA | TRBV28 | CASRRRDRVNQPQHF | TGTGCCAGCAGGCGCCGAGACAGGGTTAATCAGCCCCAGCATTTT
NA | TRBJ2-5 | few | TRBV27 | CASSFRAGMSQETQYF | TGTGCCAGCAGTTTCAGGGCAGGGATGTCCCAAGAGACCCAGTACTTC
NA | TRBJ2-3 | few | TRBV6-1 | CASSEGAFGDTQYF | TGTGCCAGCAGTGAAGGTGCCTTTGGAGATACGCAGTATTTT
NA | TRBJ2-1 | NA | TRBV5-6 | CASSRVTLGNEQFF | TGTGCCAGCAGCCGGGTCACCCTGGGCAATGAGCAGTTCTTC
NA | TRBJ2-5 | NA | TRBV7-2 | CASSVLRETQYF | TGTGCCAGCAGCGTCTTACGGGAGACCCAGTACTTC
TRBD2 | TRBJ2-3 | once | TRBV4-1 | CASSQEAGGTDTQYF | TGCGCCAGCAGCCAAGAGGCGGGAGGCACAGATACGCAGTATTTT
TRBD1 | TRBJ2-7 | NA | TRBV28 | CASSFTGTGYEQYF | TGTGCCAGCAGTTTCACCGGGACAGGGTACGAGCAGTACTTC
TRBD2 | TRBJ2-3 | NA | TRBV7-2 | CASSPWTSGTDTQYF | TGTGCCAGCAGCCCATGGACTAGCGGCACAGATACGCAGTATTTT
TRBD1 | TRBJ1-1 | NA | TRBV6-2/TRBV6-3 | CASKTGNMNTEAFF | TGTGCCAGCAAGACAGGGAACATGAACACTGAAGCTTTCTTT
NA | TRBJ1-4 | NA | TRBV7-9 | CASSFGQPNEKLFF | TGTGCCAGCAGCTTCGGCCAGCCTAATGAAAAACTGTTTTTT
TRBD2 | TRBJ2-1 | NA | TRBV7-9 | CASSSTSGRYNEQFF | TGTGCCAGCAGCTCAACTAGCGGAAGATACAATGAGCAGTTCTTC
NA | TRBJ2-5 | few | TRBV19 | CASSIGWGRQETQYF | TGTGCCAGTAGTATTGGGTGGGGGAGGCAAGAGACCCAGTACTTC
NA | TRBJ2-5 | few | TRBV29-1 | CSVEDRQYQETQYF | TGCAGCGTTGAAGATCGACAGTATCAAGAGACCCAGTACTTC
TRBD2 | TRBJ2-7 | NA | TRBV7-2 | CASSRTSGSLYEQYF | TGTGCCAGCAGCAGGACTAGCGGGAGTCTCTACGAGCAGTACTTC
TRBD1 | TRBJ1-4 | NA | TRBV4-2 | CASSQRGQGSEKLFF | TGTGCCAGCAGCCAACGGGGACAGGGAAGTGAAAAACTGTTTTTT
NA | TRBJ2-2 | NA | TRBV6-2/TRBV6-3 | CASRTGNTGELFF | TGTGCCAGCAGAACAGGGAACACCGGGGAGCTGTTTTTT
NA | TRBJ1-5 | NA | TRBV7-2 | CASSLFWGSGQPQHF | TGTGCCAGCAGCTTATTTTGGGGCTCGGGTCAGCCCCAGCATTTT
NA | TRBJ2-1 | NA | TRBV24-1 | CATKASSYNEQFF | TGTGCCACCAAAGCGAGCTCCTACAATGAGCAGTTCTTC
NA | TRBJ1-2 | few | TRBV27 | CASSKRDRGSGYTF | TGTGCCAGCAGTAAAAGGGACCGGGGAAGCGGCTACACCTTC
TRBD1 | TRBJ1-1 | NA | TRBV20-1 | CSAGGGQGNTEAFF | TGCAGTGCCGGCGGAGGACAGGGGAACACTGAAGCTTTCTTT
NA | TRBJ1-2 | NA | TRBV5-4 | CASSRSQGPYGYTF | TGTGCCAGCAGCCGCTCCCAGGGCCCCTATGGCTACACCTTC
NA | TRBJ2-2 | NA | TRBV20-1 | CSARDQGTTGELFF | TGCAGTGCTAGAGACCAGGGGACCACCGGGGAGCTGTTTTTT
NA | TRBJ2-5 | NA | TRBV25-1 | CASSDSINGETQYF | TGTGCCAGCAGTGATTCAATTAATGGAGAGACCCAGTACTTC
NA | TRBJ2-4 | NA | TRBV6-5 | CASSYSSAKNIQYF | TGTGCCAGCAGTTACAGTTCAGCCAAAAACATTCAGTACTTC
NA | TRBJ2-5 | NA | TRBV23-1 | CASSHPPYFEPGETQYF | TGCGCCAGCAGTCACCCACCTTATTTTGAGCCTGGGGAGACCCAGTACTTC
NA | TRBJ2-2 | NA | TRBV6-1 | CASIPGHPNTGELFF | TGTGCCAGCATCCCGGGACACCCGAACACCGGGGAGCTGTTTTTT
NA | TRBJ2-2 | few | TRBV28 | CASVGSNTGELFF | TGTGCCAGCGTAGGATCGAACACCGGGGAGCTGTTTTTT
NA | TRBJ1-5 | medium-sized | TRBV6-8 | CASSLSYSNQPQHF | TGTGCCAGCAGTCTGAGTTATAGCAATCAGCCCCAGCATTTT
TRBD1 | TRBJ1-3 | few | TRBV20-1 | CSARDPRGTGDSGNTIYF | TGCAGTGCTAGAGACCCCAGGGGGACAGGCGACTCTGGAAACACCATATATTTT
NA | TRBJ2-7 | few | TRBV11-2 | CASSLEGRNYEQYF | TGTGCCAGCAGCTTAGAGGGGAGGAACTACGAGCAGTACTTC
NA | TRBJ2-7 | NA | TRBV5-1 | CASSPLGVSGAYEQYF | TGCGCCAGCAGCCCTCTGGGGGTTAGCGGAGCGTACGAGCAGTACTTC